These 21 T cell receptor beta chains were sequenced from one sample in a study of blood T cell repertoires in COVID-19. This table comes from immunoSEQ multiplex PCR, and its TCRdb copy is limited to in-frame clones, with some not included. The repertoire holds roughly 380,000 clones, with roughly 90% as singletons. Sequencing was carried out using peripheral blood. These receptors all stem from a woman aged 40 to 55 with COVID-19, enrolled during active disease.

In this sample, this clone turned up once. The chain employs TRBV3-1 (or the pseudogene TRBV3-2) and TRBJ1-3; perhaps TRBD1 as D (6 bases). In germline, CDR1 is LGHDT, CDR2 YNNKEL (reference sequence). This CDR3 region has 15 residues. V was cut by 3 bases and J by 4 bases, with 13 bases left in between. CDR3 region: CASSQVTGPGNTIYF. The CDR3, as DNA: TGTGCCAGCAGCCAGGTAACAGGGCCAGGAAACACCATATATTTT.

This clone was observed a single time. The V and J genes are TRBV27 and TRBJ2-5; 11 nucleotides match TRBD2. The CDR3 is 17 amino acids. Looked up from germline, CDR1 is MNHEY and CDR2 is SMNVEV (reference sequence). V lost 4 bases and J lost 3; bases outside the gene matches: 10. The chain's CDR3 is CASSSPKGLAEKETQYF. Here the CDR3 DNA reads TGTGCCAGCAGTTCCCCGAAGGGACTAGCGGAGAAAGAGACCCAGTACTTC.

The V and J genes are TRBV11-3 and TRBJ1-3, with D perhaps TRBD1 (6 bases). The germline CDR1 and CDR2 sequences are SGHNT and YENEEA. There are 15 residues in the CDR3. Trimming cost V 2 bases and J 3 bases, with 11 bases left between them. The CDR3 region has the DNA TGTGCCAGCAGCTTACGGGGGGCGAATGGAAACACCATATATTTT. This translates into CASSLRGANGNTIYF.

CDR3 amino acids: CASGVIRQNGYTF. CDR3 DNA sequence: TGTGCCAGCGGAGTGATACGTCAGAATGGCTACACCTTC. The V gene is TRBV6-5, the J gene TRBJ1-2; D uncertain. CDR1 and CDR2 from the germline V gene are MNHEY and SVGAGI. The CDR3 sequence is 13 residues long. V dropped 8 bases and J dropped 6 bases, with 16 bases sitting between them.

This clone was found once. Other DNA variants within this sample encode the same CDR3. CDR3 sequence reads: CASSLGGEGTEAFF. CDR3 bases: TGTGCCAGCAGTTTAGGGGGCGAGGGGACTGAAGCTTTCTTT. The chain is built from TRBV28 and TRBJ1-1; tentative D call: TRBD1 (6 bases). V gave up 2 bases and J gave up 5 bases, with 12 bases separating them. Looked up from germline, CDR1 is MDHEN and CDR2 is SYDVKM. This CDR3 region has 14 residues.

The CDR3 is CASSSSGGTEAFF. The CDR3 DNA reads as TGTGCCAGCAGCTCGTCAGGGGGCACTGAAGCTTTCTTT. V is TRBV7-3 and J is TRBJ1-1; the match to TRBD1 covers 7 bases. The CDR3 is made up of 13 amino acids. V trimming: 4 bases; J trimming: 4 bases; junction bases outside the gene matches: 3. The germline CDR1 and CDR2 sequences are SGHTA and FQGTGA.

The chain employs TRBV11-2 and TRBJ1-2; tentative D call: TRBD1 (5 bases). Germline CDR1 is SGHAT and CDR2 is FQNNGV. V was clipped by 5 bases and J by 3 bases, with 16 bases between them. The CDR3 extends over 15 amino acids. Written as DNA, the CDR3 is TGTGCCAGCAGCCTCTTGGGTTGGGGGGACTATGGCTACACCTTC. Translating it yields CASSLLGWGDYGYTF.

The CDR3 reads CASSLLRTGVTVAEAFF. In DNA form, the CDR3 reads TGCGCCAGCAGCTTGCTTCGGACAGGGGTAACGGTTGCTGAAGCTTTCTTT. The chain has TRBV5-1 and TRBJ1-1; 9 bases agree with TRBD1. Germline V CDR1 and CDR2: SGHRS, YFSETQ. V trimming: 1 base; J trimming: 6 bases; junction bases outside the gene matches: 13. The CDR3 contains 17 residues.

The genes are TRBV15 and TRBJ1-1; 9 bases match TRBD1. Germline V gene data show CDR1 as LNHNV and CDR2 as YYDKDF (reference sequence). CDR3 length: 15 residues. V shed 4 bases, J shed 5 bases, and the junction held 8 bases outside the gene matches. CDR3 DNA: TGTGCCACCAGCAATCCGACAGGGGGAGCGACTGAAGCTTTCTTT. It encodes CATSNPTGGATEAFF.

The DNA for the CDR3 is TGTGCCAGTAGTACCCTGCAGGGGGCGAGCAATCAGCCCCAGCATTTT. It yields the protein CASSTLQGASNQPQHF. The chain combines TRBV19 with TRBJ1-5; 8 bases are a match to TRBD1. CDR1 is LNHDA, CDR2 SQIVND, per germline (reference sequence). The CDR3 has 16 amino acids. The J segment lost 1 base and the V segment lost 4 bases, leaving 6 bases of the junction unmatched.

This clone was picked up a small number of times. CDR3 DNA sequence: TGTGCCAGCAGCTTAATGGTGGCGTCGGGAACCGGGGAGCTGTTTTTT. It yields the protein CASSLMVASGTGELFF. The chain recombines TRBV7-2 with TRBJ2-2; D is perhaps TRBD2 (5 bases). Per the germline V gene, CDR1 is SGHTA and CDR2 is FQGNSA. This CDR3 is 16 amino acids long. Trimming removed 2 bases from V and 5 bases from J, with 15 bases in between.

The CDR3 bases are TGTGCCAGCTCACCAAAGACAGCCAACCCCCATCAGCCCCAGCATTTT. Protein sequence: CASSPKTANPHQPQHF. V gene TRBV18 combines with J gene TRBJ1-5, with D maybe TRBD1 (5 bases). The CDR3 spans 16 residues. Deletions cut 2 bases from V and 5 bases from J, with 16 bases between. Per germline, CDR1 KGHSH and CDR2 LQKENI.

The chain links TRBV15 to TRBJ2-3; tentatively, D is TRBD2 (6 bases). This CDR3 region has 16 residues. V lost 0 bases and J lost 4, with 14 bases in between. The V gene's germline CDR1 is LNHNV and CDR2 YYDKDF (reference sequence). The CDR3 here is CATSRDREIEADTQYF. In DNA, the CDR3 is TGTGCCACCAGCAGAGATCGGGAGATTGAAGCAGATACGCAGTATTTT.

V and J are TRBV29-1 and TRBJ2-7; 9 bases map to TRBD1. In germline, CDR1 is SQVTM, CDR2 ANQGSEA. After removal of 7 bases from V and 6 bases from J, the junction contained 4 bases not matched to a gene. The length of the CDR3 is 11 residues. The DNA of the CDR3 is TGCAGCGGCGGGACAGGGCCCGAGCAGTACTTC. Its protein product is CSGGTGPEQYF.

The rearrangement joins TRBV3-1 (or the pseudogene TRBV3-2) to TRBJ2-2; weak D call: TRBD2 (5 bases). V lost 4 bases to trimming and J lost 1 base, with 13 bases between them. The CDR3 consists of 16 residues. Germline V gene lookup returns CDR1 LGHDT and CDR2 YNNKEL (reference sequence). CDR3 protein: CASSLPQGGNTGELFF. The CDR3 DNA reads as TGTGCCAGCAGCCTCCCTCAAGGAGGGAACACCGGGGAGCTGTTTTTT.

This chain connects TRBV7-9 to TRBJ1-2; 7 nucleotides align to TRBD1. The junction had 6 bases not matched to a gene; V was cut back by 4 bases and J by 4 bases. The length of the CDR3 is 14 residues. Germline CDR1 reads SEHNR; CDR2 reads FQNEAQ (reference sequence). The CDR3 sequence is CASSYDREGYGYTF. Here the CDR3 DNA reads TGTGCCAGCAGCTATGACAGGGAAGGCTATGGCTACACCTTC.

This sequence joins TRBV28 and TRBJ1-2; D possibly corresponds to TRBD1 (6 bases). V lost 6 bases to trimming and J lost 6 bases, with 26 bases between them. The germline gives CDR1 MDHEN, CDR2 SYDVKM. The CDR3 spans 17 residues. This chain's CDR3 is CASSIPGAALGTNGYTF. The DNA for the CDR3 is TGTGCCAGCAGCATCCCAGGGGCCGCACTCGGGACCAATGGCTACACCTTC.

This CDR3 reads CATVLAGANEQFF. The CDR3 DNA follows: TGTGCCACCGTTCTAGCGGGAGCGAATGAGCAGTTCTTC. The chain links TRBV7-9 to TRBJ2-1; 10 bases are shared with TRBD2. Germline CDR1 is SEHNR and CDR2 is FQNEAQ (reference sequence). J lost 7 bases, V lost 10 bases, and 7 bases had no gene match. There are 13 residues in the CDR3.

The V gene is TRBV4-3, the J gene TRBJ1-5, with D hard to call. Trimming took off 4 bases at V and 6 bases at J, with 10 bases between the two ends. The CDR3 has 13 amino acids. CDR1 is LGHNA, CDR2 YSLEER, per germline. The CDR3 sequence: CASSRTVRQPQHF. The CDR3 DNA reads as TGCGCCAGCAGCCGAACGGTGCGTCAGCCCCAGCATTTT.

In DNA, the CDR3 is TGCGCCAGCAGCGCGCTTCCGGGACAGGGCCCTTATGGCTACACCTTC. Translated, it gives CASSALPGQGPYGYTF. V is TRBV5-1 and J is TRBJ1-2; 9 bases agree with TRBD1. The trim removed 4 bases at V and 5 bases at J, leaving 12 bases unmatched. The V gene's germline CDR1 is SGHRS and CDR2 YFSETQ. This CDR3 is 16 amino acids long.

The chain is built from TRBV27 and TRBJ2-7; D is unresolved. Trimming pared 2 bases from V and 0 bases from J, leaving 8 bases between. Germline V lookup: CDR1 MNHEY, CDR2 SMNVEV (reference sequence). CDR3 size: 14 residues. The CDR3 DNA reads as TGTGCCAGCAGTTTAGAGGTAAACTCCTACGAGCAGTACTTC. It translates to CASSLEVNSYEQYF.